Included here is one T cell receptor beta chain sequence, with context. This CDR3 spans 16 amino acids. Looked up from germline, CDR1 is GTSNPN and CDR2 is SVGIG (reference sequence). The V gene lost 0 bases and the J gene lost 1 base, with 13 bases spanning the gap. The data were obtained in a study of OX40 agonist ivuxolimab in advanced cancers. Method: immunoSEQ multiplex PCR; TCRdb's copy keeps in-frame clones and lacks some. The sample holds approximately 100,000 clones, 70% to 85% seen once. The sample here was CD4+ or CD8+ T cells sorted from blood, taken in a trial of the OX40 agonist ivuxolimab. The TCR comes from an adult with an advanced solid tumor such as melanoma, head and neck, liver or kidney cancer. The V call is TRBV30, the J call TRBJ1-3; no clear D. The CDR3 DNA follows: TGTGCCTGGAGTGTACGACCGCAGAAATCTGGAAACACCATATATTTT. It codes for CAWSVRPQKSGNTIYF.